This entry lists 15 T cell receptor beta chains sequenced from one sample in a study of patients and donors after allogeneic stem cell transplantation. TCRdb recomputed calls from the RT-PCR reads with MiXCR, one row per CDR3 protein. The data show about 410,000 distinct CDR3 sequences, with around 16% seen just once and 6% to 8% held by the top ten. The sequenced material came from blood, either unsorted or a sorted T cell fraction (not recorded which). These receptor sequences come from a human donor who was either an allogeneic HSCT recipient or a stem cell or donor lymphocyte infusion donor (not recorded which). It is not recorded whose cells these are; they may come from a transplant donor.

The chain carries TRBV7-7 and TRBJ2-3, with D possibly being TRBD2 (6 bases). The CDR3 sequence is 15 residues long. The germline V gene encodes CDR1 SSHAT and CDR2 FNYEAQ (reference sequence). V was clipped by 1 base and J by 1 base, with 9 bases between them. The CDR3 sequence: CASSLGQRGTDTQYF. The DNA of the CDR3 is TGTGCCAGCAGCTTAGGACAGCGGGGCACAGATACGCAGTATTTT.

The rearrangement links TRBV6-1 to TRBJ2-7, with a possible D match to TRBD1 (5 bases). The germline gives CDR1 MNHNS, CDR2 SASEGT. The germline V and J ends were trimmed by 7 bases and 6 bases, with 19 bases remaining between them. CDR3 length equals 14 residues. CDR3 nucleotide sequence: TGTGCCAGCACCCGTGTGGGGCAGGGTACCGAGCAGTACTTC. Residues: CASTRVGQGTEQYF.

This clonotype was recorded at least ten times. The V and J genes are TRBV7-3 and TRBJ1-1; 9 bases match TRBD1. The ends lost 5 bases at V and 3 bases at J; junction bases unmatched: 1. This CDR3 is built from 13 residues. Germline CDR1 reads SGHTA; CDR2 reads FQGTGA. CDR3 bases: TGTGCCAGCAGCCGGACAGGGGACACTGAAGCTTTCTTT. Its translation is CASSRTGDTEAFF.

This chain joins TRBV6-1 and TRBJ2-1, with 12 bases aligning to TRBD2. Looked up from germline, CDR1 is MNHNS and CDR2 is SASEGT. The CDR3 covers 15 residues. V lost 6 bases to trimming and J lost 8 bases; unmatched junction nucleotides: 8. The CDR3 loop is CASSPGLAGSYEQFF. The CDR3 nucleotides read TGTGCCAGCAGCCCAGGACTAGCGGGGTCCTATGAGCAGTTCTTC.

This clonotype came up a few times. The chain is built from TRBV12-3 or TRBV12-4 and TRBJ2-1; 8 bases fit TRBD2. The CDR3 loop spans 18 amino acids. V lost 6 bases, J lost 0 bases, and 13 bases stayed unmatched. In DNA, the CDR3 is TGTGCCAGCAGCCCTACTAGCGGAACGCTAAGCTCCTACAATGAGCAGTTCTTC. It is translated as CASSPTSGTLSSYNEQFF.

This clonotype was seen a few times. One base away lies a much larger clone, so this may be a sequencing read error. This CDR3 is CASSSISYEQYF. The CDR3 region has the DNA TGTGCCAGCAGCTCAATCTCCTACGAGCAGTACTTC. The chain joins TRBV27 to TRBJ2-7; D is ambiguous. The CDR3 consists of 12 residues. V was trimmed by 6 bases and J by 0 bases, leaving 6 bases between them. Germline CDR1 and CDR2: MNHEY and SMNVEV (reference sequence).

This clonotype has just a few counts. The V call is TRBV7-9, the J call TRBJ1-1, with D maybe TRBD1 (5 bases). Germline CDR1 reads SEHNR; CDR2 reads FQNEAQ (reference sequence). The CDR3 consists of 15 residues. The ends were cut back, 3 bases at V and 4 bases at J, with 15 bases in the middle. CDR3 DNA sequence: TGTGCCAGCAGCTTTCGGGGCGGAGGAAGCACTGAAGCTTTCTTT. Translating it yields CASSFRGGGSTEAFF. The full variable domain, its missing parts supplied by reference TRBV7-9 and TRBJ1-1, is DTGVSQNPRHKITKRGQNVTFRCDPISEHNRLYWYRQTLGQGPEFLTYFQNEAQLEKSRLLSDRFSAERPKGSFSTLEIQRTEQGDSAMYLCASSFRGGGSTEAFFGQGTRLTVV.

As to this clonotype: This sequence may be a read error, since a much larger clone differs from it by one base. The rearrangement links TRBV12-3 or TRBV12-4 to TRBJ1-5; 8 bases line up with TRBD1. This CDR3 comprises 14 residues. Here the CDR3 DNA reads TGTGCCAGCAGAGTGTCAGGGGGCCTTCAGCCCCTGCATTTT. Amino acids: CASRVSGGLQPLHF.

This clonotype was seen many times. The chain carries TRBV25-1 and TRBJ1-1; D unresolved. V was cut by 4 bases and J by 11 bases, with 11 bases left in between. Germline V gene sequence: CDR1 MGHDK, CDR2 SYGVNS. The CDR3 spans 11 residues. CDR3 sequence (DNA): TGTGCCAGCAGTGGGTCAGTAGGCGCTTTCTTT. Translated, it gives CASSGSVGAFF.

V gene TRBV5-6 combines with J gene TRBJ2-1; D is undetermined. There are 11 residues in the CDR3. Trimming took off 4 bases at V and 8 bases at J, with 7 bases between the two ends. Germline V gene sequence: CDR1 SGHDT, CDR2 YYEEEE. The DNA of the CDR3 is TGTGCCAGCAGCAGCTCCTATGAGCAGTTCTTC. Amino acids: CASSSSYEQFF.

The chain is built from TRBV24-1 and TRBJ2-2; no reliable D call. The CDR3 is 14 amino acids. Per germline, CDR1 KGHDR and CDR2 SFDVKD. V was pared by 5 bases and J by 1 base, with 7 bases between. In DNA, the CDR3 is TGTGCCACCAGTGGACTGGGGAACACCGGGGAGCTGTTTTTT. Translated, it gives CATSGLGNTGELFF.

This clonotype turned up a few times. The rearrangement joins TRBV29-1 to TRBJ2-5, with 10 nucleotides matching TRBD1. The V gene end was trimmed by 4 bases and the J gene end by 5 bases; junction bases not matched to a gene: 7. Germline-derived CDR1 and CDR2 are SQVTM and ANQGSEA. This CDR3 region has 14 residues. The CDR3, as DNA: TGCAGCGTTGCGACAGGGGGCGCATGGGAGACCCAGTACTTC. Translating it yields CSVATGGAWETQYF.

This clonotype was seen a few times. The chain couples TRBV4-2 to TRBJ1-2; D possibly corresponds to TRBD1 (5 bases). The CDR3 consists of 14 residues. Trimming took off 1 base at V and 6 bases at J, with 12 bases between the two ends. Germline V lookup: CDR1 LGHNA, CDR2 YNFKEQ. CDR3 nucleotides: TGTGCCAGCAGCCAAGTTGGGGCAGGGAATGGCTACACCTTC. Protein: CASSQVGAGNGYTF.

This clonotype was detected only a few times. The V and J genes are TRBV5-1 and TRBJ2-1; possibly TRBD2 for D (5 bases). Germline CDR1 is SGHRS and CDR2 is YFSETQ. Trimming took 6 bases from V and 3 from J, leaving 13 bases between them. CDR3 size: 14 residues. The CDR3 DNA reads TGCGCCAGCACCCCACTAGTTCTCTACAATGAGCAGTTCTTC. This gives the protein CASTPLVLYNEQFF.

This clonotype was found a few times. This chain connects TRBV12-3 or TRBV12-4 to TRBJ2-1; 11 bases line up with TRBD2. The CDR3 totals 15 residues. J was trimmed by 0 bases and V by 7 bases; bases with no gene match: 2. This chain's CDR3 is CASMLAGGSYNEQFF. The CDR3 nucleotides are TGTGCCAGCATGCTAGCGGGGGGCTCCTACAATGAGCAGTTCTTC.